The clone carrying this T cell receptor beta chain was counted ten times or more. Germline CDR1 reads KGHSY; CDR2 reads FQNENV. Between the trimmed V and J ends, which lost 3 bases and 0 bases, there was a span of 6 bases. This CDR3 has 14 amino acids. This sample stems from a study of T-cell reconstitution after alpha-beta-depleted transplantation in children. TCRbeta library preparation incorporated unique molecular identifiers. TCRdb used MiXCR to reprocess the PCR reads, holding one entry per CDR3 protein. The data contain more than 550,000 distinct CDR3 sequences, roughly a tenth of them singletons.

The sample in question was PBMCs from the stem cell graft donor, obtained from the stem cell graft. This sequence was found in a human donor who donated a stem cell graft to a child with acute myeloid leukemia. V is TRBV16 and J is TRBJ1-5; no clear D gene. This CDR3 reads CASSQSHSNQPQHF. The CDR3 DNA sequence: TGTGCCAGCAGCCAGAGTCATAGCAATCAGCCCCAGCATTTT.